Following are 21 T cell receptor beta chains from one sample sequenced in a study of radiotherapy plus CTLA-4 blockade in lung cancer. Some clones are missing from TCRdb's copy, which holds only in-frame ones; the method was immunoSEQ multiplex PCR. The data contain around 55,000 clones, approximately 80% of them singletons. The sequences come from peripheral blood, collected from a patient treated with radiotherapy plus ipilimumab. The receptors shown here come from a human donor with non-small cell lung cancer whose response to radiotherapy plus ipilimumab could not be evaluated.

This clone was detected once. The CDR3 sequence is CASSIDGGRVPTEAFF. For the CDR3, the DNA is TGTGCCAGTAGTATAGATGGCGGCAGGGTGCCCACTGAAGCTTTCTTT. This rearrangement joins TRBV19 to TRBJ1-1; D is perhaps TRBD1 (5 bases). V lost 0 bases, J lost 4 bases, and 15 bases lay in between. From germline, CDR1 is LNHDA and CDR2 SQIVND (reference sequence). The CDR3 totals 16 residues.

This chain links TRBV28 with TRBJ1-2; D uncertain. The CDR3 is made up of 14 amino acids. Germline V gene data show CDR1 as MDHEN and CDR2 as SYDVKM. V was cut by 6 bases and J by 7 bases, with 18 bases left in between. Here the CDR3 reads CASRWAPKAGGYTF. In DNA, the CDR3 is TGTGCCAGCAGATGGGCTCCGAAAGCGGGTGGCTACACCTTC.

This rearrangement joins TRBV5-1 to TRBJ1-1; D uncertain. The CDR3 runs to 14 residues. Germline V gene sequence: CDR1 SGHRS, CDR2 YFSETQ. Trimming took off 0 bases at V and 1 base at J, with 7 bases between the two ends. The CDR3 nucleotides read TGCGCCAGCAGCTTGGACGGTGAGAACACTGAAGCTTTCTTT. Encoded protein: CASSLDGENTEAFF.

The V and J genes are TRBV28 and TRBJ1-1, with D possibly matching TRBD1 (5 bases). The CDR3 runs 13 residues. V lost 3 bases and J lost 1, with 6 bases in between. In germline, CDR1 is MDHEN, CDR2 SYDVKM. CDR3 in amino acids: CASSFGGNTEAFF. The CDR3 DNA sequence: TGTGCCAGCAGTTTCGGGGGGAACACTGAAGCTTTCTTT.

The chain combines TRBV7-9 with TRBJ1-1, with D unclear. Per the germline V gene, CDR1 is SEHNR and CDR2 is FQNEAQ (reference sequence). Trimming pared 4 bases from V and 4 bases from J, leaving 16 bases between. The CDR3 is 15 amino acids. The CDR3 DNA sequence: TGTGCCAGCAGCTCCTGGACTGATAGCCGCACTGAAGCTTTCTTT. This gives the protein CASSSWTDSRTEAFF. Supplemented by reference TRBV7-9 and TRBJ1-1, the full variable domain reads DTGVSQNPRHKITKRGQNVTFRCDPISEHNRLYWYRQTLGQGPEFLTYFQNEAQLEKSRLLSDRFSAERPKGSFSTLEIQRTEQGDSAMYLCASSSWTDSRTEAFFGQGTRLTVV.

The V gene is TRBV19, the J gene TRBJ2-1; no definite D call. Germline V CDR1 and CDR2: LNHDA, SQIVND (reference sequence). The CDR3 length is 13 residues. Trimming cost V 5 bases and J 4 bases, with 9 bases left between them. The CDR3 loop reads CASSSSEYNEQFF. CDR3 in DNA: TGTGCCAGTAGTTCGAGTGAGTACAATGAGCAGTTCTTC.

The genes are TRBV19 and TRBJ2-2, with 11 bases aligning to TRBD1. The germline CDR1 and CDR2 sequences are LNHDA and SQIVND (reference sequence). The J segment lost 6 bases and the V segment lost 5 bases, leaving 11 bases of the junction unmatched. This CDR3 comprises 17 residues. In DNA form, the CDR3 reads TGTGCCAGTAGTTTGTCAGGGTGGACAGGGGGCCCCGGGGAGCTGTTTTTT. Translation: CASSLSGWTGGPGELFF.

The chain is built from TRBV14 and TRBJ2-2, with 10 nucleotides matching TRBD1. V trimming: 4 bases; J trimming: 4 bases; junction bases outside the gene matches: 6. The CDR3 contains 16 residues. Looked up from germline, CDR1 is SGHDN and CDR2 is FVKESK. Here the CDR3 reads CASSLGGTGATGELFF. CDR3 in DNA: TGTGCCAGCAGCCTTGGCGGGACAGGGGCCACCGGGGAGCTGTTTTTT.

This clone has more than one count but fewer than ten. CDR3 nucleotides: TGTGCCATCAGTGAGTCGGCGGGACAGGGGGGATATGGCTACACCTTC. As protein: CAISESAGQGGYGYTF. This chain uses TRBV10-3 with TRBJ1-2; TRBD1 matches 11 bases. Germline assignment: CDR1 ENHRY and CDR2 SYGVKD. This CDR3 has 16 amino acids. V trimming: 0 bases; J trimming: 5 bases; junction bases outside the gene matches: 5.

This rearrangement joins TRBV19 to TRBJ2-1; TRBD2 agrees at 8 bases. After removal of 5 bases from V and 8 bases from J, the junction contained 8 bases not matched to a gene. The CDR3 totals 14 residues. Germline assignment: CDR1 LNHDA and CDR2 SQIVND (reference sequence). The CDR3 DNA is TGTGCCAGTAGTGTCCCCGGACTAGCCGATGAGCAGTTCTTC. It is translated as CASSVPGLADEQFF.

CDR3 bases: TGTGCCAGCAGTTCCGACGGGACAGGGGGTGACTATGGCTACACCTTC. Its protein product is CASSSDGTGGDYGYTF. The chain combines TRBV6-6 with TRBJ1-2; 11 bases agree with TRBD1. The CDR3 loop spans 16 amino acids. Looked up from germline, CDR1 is MNHNY and CDR2 is SVGAGI (reference sequence). After removal of 4 bases from V and 3 bases from J, the junction contained 7 bases not matched to a gene.

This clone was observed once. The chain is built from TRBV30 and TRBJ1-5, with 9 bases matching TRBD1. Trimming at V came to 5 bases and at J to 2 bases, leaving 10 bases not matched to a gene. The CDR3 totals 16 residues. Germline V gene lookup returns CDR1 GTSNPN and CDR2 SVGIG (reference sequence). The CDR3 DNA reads TGTGCCTGGCCCCGCGTCAGACAGGGGGGCAATCAGCCCCAGCATTTT. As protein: CAWPRVRQGGNQPQHF.

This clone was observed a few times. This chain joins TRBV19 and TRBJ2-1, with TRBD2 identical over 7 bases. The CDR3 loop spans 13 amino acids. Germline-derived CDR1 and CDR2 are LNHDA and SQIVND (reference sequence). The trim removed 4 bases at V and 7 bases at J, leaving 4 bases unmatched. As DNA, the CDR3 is TGTGCCAGTAGTAATCTAGCGGTAAATGAGCAGTTCTTC. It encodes CASSNLAVNEQFF.

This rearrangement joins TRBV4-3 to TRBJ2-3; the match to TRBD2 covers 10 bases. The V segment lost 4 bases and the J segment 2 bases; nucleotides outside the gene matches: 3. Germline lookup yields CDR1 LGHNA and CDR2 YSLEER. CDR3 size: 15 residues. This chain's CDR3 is CASSLTSGTTDTQYF. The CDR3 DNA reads TGCGCCAGCAGCCTTACTAGCGGGACCACAGATACGCAGTATTTT.

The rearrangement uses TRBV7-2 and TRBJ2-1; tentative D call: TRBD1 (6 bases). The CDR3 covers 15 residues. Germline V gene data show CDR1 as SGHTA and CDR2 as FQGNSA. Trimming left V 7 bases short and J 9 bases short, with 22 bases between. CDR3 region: CASTPDSRRLGEQFF. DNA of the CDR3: TGTGCCAGCACCCCGGACAGCCGTAGGCTAGGTGAGCAGTTCTTC.

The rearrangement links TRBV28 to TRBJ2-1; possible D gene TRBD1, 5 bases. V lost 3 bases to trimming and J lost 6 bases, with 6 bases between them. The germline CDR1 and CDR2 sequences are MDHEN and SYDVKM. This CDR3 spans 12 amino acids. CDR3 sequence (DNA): TGTGCCAGCAGTTTGGACACCAATGAGCAGTTCTTC. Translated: CASSLDTNEQFF.

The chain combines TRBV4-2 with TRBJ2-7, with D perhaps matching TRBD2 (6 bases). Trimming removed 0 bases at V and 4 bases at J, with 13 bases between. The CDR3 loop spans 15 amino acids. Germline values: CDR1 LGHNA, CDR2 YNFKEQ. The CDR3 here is CASSQEGTDHYEQYF. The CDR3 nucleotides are TGTGCCAGCAGCCAAGAAGGGACTGACCATTACGAGCAGTACTTC.

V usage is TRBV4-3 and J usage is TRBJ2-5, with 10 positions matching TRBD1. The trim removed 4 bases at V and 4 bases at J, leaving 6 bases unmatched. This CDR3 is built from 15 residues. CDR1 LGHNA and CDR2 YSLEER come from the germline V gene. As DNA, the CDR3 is TGCGCCAGCAGCCTCCTCCGGACAGGGGGAGAGACCCAGTACTTC. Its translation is CASSLLRTGGETQYF.

Here the CDR3 reads CASSRYGTGPLYEQYF. CDR3 DNA sequence: TGTGCCAGCAGCCGATACGGGACAGGGCCCCTCTACGAGCAGTACTTC. V gene TRBV5-6 combines with J gene TRBJ2-7, with 9 bases lining up with TRBD1. This CDR3 is built from 16 residues. Per the germline V gene, CDR1 is SGHDT and CDR2 is YYEEEE. Trimming took 4 bases from V and 3 from J; bases not matched to a gene: 11.

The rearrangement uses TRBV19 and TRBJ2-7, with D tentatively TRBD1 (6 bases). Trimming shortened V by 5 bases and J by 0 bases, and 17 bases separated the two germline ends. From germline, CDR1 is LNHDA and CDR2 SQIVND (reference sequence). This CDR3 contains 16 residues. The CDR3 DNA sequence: TGTGCCAGTAGTTCCCAGGGGACATTGACCTCCTACGAGCAGTACTTC. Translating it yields CASSSQGTLTSYEQYF.

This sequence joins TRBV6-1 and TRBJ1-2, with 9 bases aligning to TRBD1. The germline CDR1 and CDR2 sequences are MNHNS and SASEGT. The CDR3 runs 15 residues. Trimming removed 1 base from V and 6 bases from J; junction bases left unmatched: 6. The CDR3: CASSEGGGQGNGYTF. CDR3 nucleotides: TGTGCCAGCAGTGAAGGGGGGGGACAGGGAAATGGCTACACCTTC.